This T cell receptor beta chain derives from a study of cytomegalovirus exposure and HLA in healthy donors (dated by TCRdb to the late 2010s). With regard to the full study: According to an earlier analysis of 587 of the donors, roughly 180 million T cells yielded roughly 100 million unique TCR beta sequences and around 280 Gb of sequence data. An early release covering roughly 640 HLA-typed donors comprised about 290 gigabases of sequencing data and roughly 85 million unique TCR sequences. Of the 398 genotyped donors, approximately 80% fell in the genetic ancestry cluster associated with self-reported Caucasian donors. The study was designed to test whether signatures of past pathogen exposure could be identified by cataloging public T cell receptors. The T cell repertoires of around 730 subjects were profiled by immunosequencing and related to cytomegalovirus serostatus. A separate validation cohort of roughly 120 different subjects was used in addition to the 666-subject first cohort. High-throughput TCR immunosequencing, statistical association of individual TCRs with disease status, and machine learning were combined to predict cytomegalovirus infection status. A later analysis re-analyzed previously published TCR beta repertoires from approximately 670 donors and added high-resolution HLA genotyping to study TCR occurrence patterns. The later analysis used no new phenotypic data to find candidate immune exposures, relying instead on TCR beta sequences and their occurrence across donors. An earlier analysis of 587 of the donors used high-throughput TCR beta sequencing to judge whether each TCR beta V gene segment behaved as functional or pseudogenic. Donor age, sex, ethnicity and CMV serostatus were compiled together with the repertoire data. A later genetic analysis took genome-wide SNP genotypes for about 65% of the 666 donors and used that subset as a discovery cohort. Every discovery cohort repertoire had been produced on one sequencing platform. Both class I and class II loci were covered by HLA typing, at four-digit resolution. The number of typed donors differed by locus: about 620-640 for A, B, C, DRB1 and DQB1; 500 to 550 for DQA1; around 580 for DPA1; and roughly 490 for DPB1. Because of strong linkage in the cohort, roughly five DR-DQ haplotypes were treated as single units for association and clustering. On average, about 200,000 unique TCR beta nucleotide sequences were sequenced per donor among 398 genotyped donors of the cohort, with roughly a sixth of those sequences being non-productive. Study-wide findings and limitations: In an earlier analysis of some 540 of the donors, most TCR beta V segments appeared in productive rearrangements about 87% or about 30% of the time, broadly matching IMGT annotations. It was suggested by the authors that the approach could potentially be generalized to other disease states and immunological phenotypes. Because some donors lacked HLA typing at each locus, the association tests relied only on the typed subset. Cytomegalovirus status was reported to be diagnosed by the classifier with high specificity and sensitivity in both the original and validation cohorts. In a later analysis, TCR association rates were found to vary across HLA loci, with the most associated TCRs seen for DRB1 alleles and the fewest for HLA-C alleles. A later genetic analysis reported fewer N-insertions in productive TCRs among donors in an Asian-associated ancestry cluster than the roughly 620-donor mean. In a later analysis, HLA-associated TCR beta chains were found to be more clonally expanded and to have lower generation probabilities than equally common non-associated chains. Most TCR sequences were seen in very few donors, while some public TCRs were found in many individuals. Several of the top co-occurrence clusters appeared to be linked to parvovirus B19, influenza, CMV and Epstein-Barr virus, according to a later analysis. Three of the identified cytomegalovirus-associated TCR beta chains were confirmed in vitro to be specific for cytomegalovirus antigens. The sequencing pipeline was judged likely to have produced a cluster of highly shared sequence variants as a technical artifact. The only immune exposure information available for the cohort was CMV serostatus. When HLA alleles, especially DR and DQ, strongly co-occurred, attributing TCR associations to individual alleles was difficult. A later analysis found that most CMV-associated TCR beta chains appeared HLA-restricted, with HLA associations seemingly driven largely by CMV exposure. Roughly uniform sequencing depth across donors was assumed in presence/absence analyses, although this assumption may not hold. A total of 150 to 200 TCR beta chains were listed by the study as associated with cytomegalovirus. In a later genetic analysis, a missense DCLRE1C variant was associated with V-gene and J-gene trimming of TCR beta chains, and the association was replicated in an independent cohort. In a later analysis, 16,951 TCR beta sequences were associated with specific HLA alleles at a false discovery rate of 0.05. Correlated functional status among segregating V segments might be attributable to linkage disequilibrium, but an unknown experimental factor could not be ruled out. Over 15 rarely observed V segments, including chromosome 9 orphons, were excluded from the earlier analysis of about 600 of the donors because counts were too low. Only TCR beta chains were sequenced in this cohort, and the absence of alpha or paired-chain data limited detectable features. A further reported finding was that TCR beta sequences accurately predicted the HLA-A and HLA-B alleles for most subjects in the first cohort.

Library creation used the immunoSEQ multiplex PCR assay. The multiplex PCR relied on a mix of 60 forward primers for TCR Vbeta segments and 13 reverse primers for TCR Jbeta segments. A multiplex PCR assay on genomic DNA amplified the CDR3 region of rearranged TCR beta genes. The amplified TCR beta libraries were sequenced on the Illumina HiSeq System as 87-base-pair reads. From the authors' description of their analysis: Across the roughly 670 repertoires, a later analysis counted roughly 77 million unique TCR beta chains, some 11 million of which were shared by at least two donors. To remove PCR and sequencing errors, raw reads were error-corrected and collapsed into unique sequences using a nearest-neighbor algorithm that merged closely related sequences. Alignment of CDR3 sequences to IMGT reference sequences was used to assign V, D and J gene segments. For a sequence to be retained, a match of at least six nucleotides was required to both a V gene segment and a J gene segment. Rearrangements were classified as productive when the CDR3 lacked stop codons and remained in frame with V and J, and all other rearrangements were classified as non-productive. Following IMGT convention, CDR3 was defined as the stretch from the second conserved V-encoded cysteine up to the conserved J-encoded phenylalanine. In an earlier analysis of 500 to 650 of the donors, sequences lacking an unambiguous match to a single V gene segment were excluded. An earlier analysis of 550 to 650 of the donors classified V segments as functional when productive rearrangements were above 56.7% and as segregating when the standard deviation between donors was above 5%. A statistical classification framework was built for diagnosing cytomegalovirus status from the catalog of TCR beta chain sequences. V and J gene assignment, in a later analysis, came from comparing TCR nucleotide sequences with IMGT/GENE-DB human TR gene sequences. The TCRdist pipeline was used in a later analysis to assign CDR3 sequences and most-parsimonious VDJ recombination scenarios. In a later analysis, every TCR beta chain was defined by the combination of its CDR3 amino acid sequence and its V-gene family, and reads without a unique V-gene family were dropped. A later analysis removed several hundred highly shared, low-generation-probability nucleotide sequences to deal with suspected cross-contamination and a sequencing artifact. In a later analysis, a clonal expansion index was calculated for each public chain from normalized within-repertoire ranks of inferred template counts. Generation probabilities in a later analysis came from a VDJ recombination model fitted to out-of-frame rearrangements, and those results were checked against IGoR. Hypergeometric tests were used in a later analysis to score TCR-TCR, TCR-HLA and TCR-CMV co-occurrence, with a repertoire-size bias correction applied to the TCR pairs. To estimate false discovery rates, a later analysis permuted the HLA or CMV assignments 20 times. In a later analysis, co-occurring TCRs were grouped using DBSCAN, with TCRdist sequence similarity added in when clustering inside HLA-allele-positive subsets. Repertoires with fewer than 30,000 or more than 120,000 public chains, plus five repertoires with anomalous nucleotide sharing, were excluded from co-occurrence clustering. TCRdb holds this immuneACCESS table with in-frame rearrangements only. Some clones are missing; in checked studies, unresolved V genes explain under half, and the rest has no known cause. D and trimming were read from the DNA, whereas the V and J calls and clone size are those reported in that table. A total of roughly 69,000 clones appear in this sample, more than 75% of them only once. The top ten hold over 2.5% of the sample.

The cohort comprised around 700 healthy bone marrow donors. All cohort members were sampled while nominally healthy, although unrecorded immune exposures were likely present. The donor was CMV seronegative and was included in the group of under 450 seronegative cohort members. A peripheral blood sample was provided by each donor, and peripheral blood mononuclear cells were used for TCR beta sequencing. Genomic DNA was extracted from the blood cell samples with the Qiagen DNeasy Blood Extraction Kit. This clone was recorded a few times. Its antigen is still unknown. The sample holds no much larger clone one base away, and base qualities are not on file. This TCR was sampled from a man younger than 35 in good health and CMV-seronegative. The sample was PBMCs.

The sequence in DNA is TGCGCCAGCAGCCAAGACGGGACAGGGGAGTGGGGCTACACCTTC. Its translation reads: CASSQDGTGEWGYTF. This chain is built from TRBV4-3 and TRBJ1-2, and TRBD1 aligns with 10 junction nucleotides. Taken from the germline V gene, the CDR1 and CDR2 loops are LGHNA and YSLEER. The CDR3, from cysteine to phenylalanine, totals 15 residues. The entry retains the CDR3 DNA only, 45 bases that are in frame from base 1. Ends trimmed: V by 0 bases, J by 8 bases; bases unmatched to a gene: 6.